Listed below are T cell receptor beta chains from one sample, sequenced in a study of response to subunit inactivated influenza vaccine. Via MiXCR, TCRdb re-called the RT-PCR reads, giving one row per CDR3 protein. The sample includes fewer than 650,000 distinct CDR3 sequences, 10% to 15% seen only once; the top ten take around 14%. The material sequenced was PBMCs from blood, taken roughly 47 days after vaccination. The receptors here all came from a man aged 45-60 years who received an inactivated influenza vaccine. Each CDR3 is given with its conserved first and last residue. A D gene is named only where the DNA matches it firmly. Not every row has a clone size; where given, it reads once, few, many or a size class.

clone size	CDR3 length	D gene	J gene	V gene	CDR3 protein	CDR3 DNA
NA	13	NA	TRBJ1-2	TRBV5-1	CASNKQGGYGYTF	TGCGCCAGCAACAAACAGGGAGGCTATGGCTACACCTTC
many	16	NA	TRBJ1-4	TRBV7-2	CASSKDRALTNEKLFF	TGTGCCAGCAGCAAAGACAGAGCTCTAACTAATGAAAAACTGTTTTTT
few	15	NA	TRBJ2-3	TRBV7-7	CASSLGQRNTDTQYF	TGTGCCAGCAGCTTGGGGCAACGGAACACAGATACGCAGTATTTT
few	17	TRBD1	TRBJ2-2	TRBV4-2	CASSQEVQGAIGGELFF	TGTGCCAGCAGCCAAGAAGTCCAGGGGGCGATTGGCGGGGAGCTGTTTTTT
many	15	TRBD2	TRBJ2-3	TRBV9	CASSPTSGSTDTQYF	TGTGCCAGCAGCCCAACTAGCGGGAGCACAGATACGCAGTATTTT
many	15	TRBD1	TRBJ1-1	TRBV5-1	CASSLQGARKTEAFF	TGCGCCAGCAGCTTACAGGGGGCTCGAAAGACTGAAGCTTTCTTT
many	14	NA	TRBJ2-3	TRBV12-3/TRBV12-4	CASSSPGMTDTQYF	TGTGCCAGCAGTTCCCCAGGGATGACAGATACGCAGTATTTT
NA	13	NA	TRBJ1-5	TRBV28	CASSLFRGQPQHF	TGTGCCAGCAGTTTATTCAGGGGTCAGCCCCAGCATTTT
many	12	NA	TRBJ1-2	TRBV30	CAWVRVTYGYTF	TGTGCCTGGGTTAGGGTTACCTATGGCTACACCTTC
NA	17	TRBD1	TRBJ1-6	TRBV6-5	CASSSPGTGSVGSPLHF	TGTGCCAGCAGTTCACCGGGGACAGGGTCGGTAGGGTCACCCCTCCACTTT
NA	17	NA	TRBJ2-7	TRBV7-8	CASSLEGTGRTYHEQYF	TGTGCCAGCAGCTTAGAAGGCACCGGCCGGACGTACCACGAGCAGTACTTC
NA	18	NA	TRBJ2-1	TRBV9	CASSVGKLAMSSYNEQFF	TGTGCCAGCAGCGTAGGGAAACTAGCCATGAGCTCCTACAATGAGCAGTTCTTC
NA	14	NA	TRBJ2-5	TRBV5-1	CASSPQDPQETQYF	TGCGCCAGCAGCCCCCAGGACCCCCAAGAGACCCAGTACTTC
many	14	TRBD1	TRBJ2-7	TRBV18	CASSPRQGTYEQYF	TGTGCCAGCAGCCCCCGACAGGGAACCTACGAGCAGTACTTC
few	13	NA	TRBJ2-7	TRBV7-2	CASSLGPGDEQYF	TGTGCCAGCAGCTTAGGACCCGGGGACGAGCAGTACTTC
NA	21	TRBD2	TRBJ2-7	TRBV11-1	CASSSTLTGGAPGQTPYEQYF	TGTGCCAGCAGCTCAACCCTAACGGGAGGGGCGCCAGGCCAAACCCCCTACGAGCAGTACTTC
few	14	NA	TRBJ2-7	TRBV4-2	CASSQVSVSYEQYF	TGTGCCAGCAGCCAGGTGTCGGTCTCCTACGAGCAGTACTTC
NA	15	TRBD1	TRBJ2-5	TRBV3-1	CASSQSMTGPETQYF	TGTGCCAGCAGCCAGTCCATGACAGGGCCAGAGACCCAGTACTTC
few	11	NA	TRBJ1-1	TRBV28	CATDLSSEAFF	TGTGCCACGGACCTGAGTTCTGAAGCTTTCTTT
NA	15	TRBD2	TRBJ2-5	TRBV12-3/TRBV12-4	CASSWTSGSQETQYF	TGTGCCAGCAGTTGGACTAGCGGGAGCCAAGAGACCCAGTACTTC
NA	14	NA	TRBJ2-2	TRBV6-2/TRBV6-3	CASSLSGASGELFF	TGTGCCAGCAGTTTGTCAGGGGCGTCCGGGGAGCTGTTTTTT
few	17	NA	TRBJ2-3	TRBV2	CASSAVEGKKMSDTQYF	TGTGCCAGCAGTGCCGTAGAGGGGAAAAAAATGTCGGATACGCAGTATTTT
NA	15	NA	TRBJ1-6	TRBV4-2	CASSPQSGLGSPLHF	TGTGCCAGCAGCCCTCAATCTGGTCTGGGTTCACCCCTCCACTTT
few	19	NA	TRBJ2-1	TRBV14	CASSHFGGGKQSSYNEQFF	TGTGCCAGCAGCCATTTCGGGGGCGGAAAACAAAGCTCCTACAATGAGCAGTTCTTC
many	14	NA	TRBJ2-7	TRBV20-1	CSARHYDSSYEQYF	TGCAGTGCTAGACATTATGACAGTTCCTACGAGCAGTACTTC
few	13	NA	TRBJ1-2	TRBV20-1	CSARGLEGYGYTF	TGCAGTGCTAGAGGGCTGGAGGGCTATGGCTACACCTTC